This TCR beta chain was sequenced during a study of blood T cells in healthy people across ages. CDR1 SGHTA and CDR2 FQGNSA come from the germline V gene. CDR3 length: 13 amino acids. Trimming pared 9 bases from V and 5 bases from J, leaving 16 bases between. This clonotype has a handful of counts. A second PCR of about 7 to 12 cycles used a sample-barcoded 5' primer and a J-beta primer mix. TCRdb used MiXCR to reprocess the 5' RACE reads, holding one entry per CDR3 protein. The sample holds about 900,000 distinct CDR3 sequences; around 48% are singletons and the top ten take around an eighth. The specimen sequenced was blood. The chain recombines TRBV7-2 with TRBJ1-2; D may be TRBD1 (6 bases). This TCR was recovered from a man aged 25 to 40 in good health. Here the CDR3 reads CASQAGGRYGYTF. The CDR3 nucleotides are TGTGCCAGTCAGGCGGGGGGGCGTTATGGCTACACCTTC.